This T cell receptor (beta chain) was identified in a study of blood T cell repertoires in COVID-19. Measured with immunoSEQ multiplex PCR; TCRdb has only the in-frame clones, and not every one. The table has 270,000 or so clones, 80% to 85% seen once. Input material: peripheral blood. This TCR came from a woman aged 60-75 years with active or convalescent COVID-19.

CDR3 protein: CASSAGQGTNYGYTF. For the CDR3, the DNA is TGTGCCAGCAGCGCAGGACAGGGTACGAACTATGGCTACACCTTC. The V gene is TRBV5-4, the J gene TRBJ1-2; 8 nucleotides match TRBD1. Germline V lookup: CDR1 SGHNT, CDR2 YYREEE (reference sequence). Trimming cost V 4 bases and J 2 bases; bases outside gene matches: 7. This CDR3 region has 15 residues.